These 25 T cell receptor beta chains share one sample of origin, sequenced in a study of beta chain features in type 1 diabetes. Reverse transcription of all isolated RNA meant that expressed TCRB transcripts were sequenced. Using immunoSEQ multiplex PCR, the repertoire was profiled, and TCRdb retains in-frame clones only, with some absent. Here the sample spans about 320,000 clones, around 15% being singletons. The sample comprised central memory CD4+ T cells from blood. The receptors stem from a man under 40 in good health.

This clone showed up just a few times. A junction boundary mismatches the germline segment, possibly from a read error. The J gene is TRBJ1-2, the V gene TRBV5-4, with a possible D match to TRBD1 (5 bases). This CDR3 contains 16 residues. Germline V gene lookup returns CDR1 SGHNT and CDR2 YYREEE (reference sequence). In DNA, the CDR3 is TGCGCCAGCAGCCAAGACACGGGAGGGACTAATTATGGCTACACCTTC. Protein product: CASSQDTGGTNYGYTF.

The chain joins TRBV7-9 to TRBJ1-2, with 9 bases identical to TRBD1. Germline V gene lookup returns CDR1 SEHNR and CDR2 FQNEAQ (reference sequence). This CDR3 is 13 amino acids long. V lost 4 bases to trimming and J lost 4 bases; unmatched junction nucleotides: 1. The CDR3, as DNA: TGTGCCAGCAGCTCGGGACAGGGCTATGGCTACACCTTC. Amino acid sequence: CASSSGQGYGYTF.

The V and J genes are TRBV29-1 and TRBJ1-1; D unresolved. Germline CDR1 SQVTM, CDR2 ANQGSEA. Between the trimmed V and J ends, which lost 5 bases and 0 bases, there was a span of 10 bases. This CDR3 has 13 residues. DNA for the CDR3: TGCAGCGTTTCGGGGTTTATGAACACTGAAGCTTTCTTT. Its translation is CSVSGFMNTEAFF.

This clone was observed a handful of times. This rearrangement joins TRBV7-2 to TRBJ1-5; TRBD1 matches at 9 bases. The CDR3 is made up of 18 amino acids. Trimming at V came to 3 bases and at J to 4 bases, leaving 13 bases not matched to a gene. The germline gives CDR1 SGHTA, CDR2 FQGNSA. The CDR3, as DNA: TGTGCCAGCAGCTTCGGGACAGGGCGGTTATCTGGGAATCAGCCCCAGCATTTT. It codes for CASSFGTGRLSGNQPQHF.

This chain links TRBV5-4 with TRBJ2-1; 7 bases are shared with TRBD2. V dropped 4 bases and J dropped 8; count of bases not matched to a gene: 6. Germline assignment: CDR1 SGHNT and CDR2 YYREEE (reference sequence). The CDR3 runs 13 residues. CDR3 in DNA: TGTGCCAGCAGCAGCCCTAGCGGAGATGAGCAGTTCTTC. Translating it yields CASSSPSGDEQFF.

This clone was seen more than once but under ten times. The chain has TRBV5-5 and TRBJ2-1; TRBD2 matches 13 bases. From germline, CDR1 is SGHKS and CDR2 YYEKEE (reference sequence). V lost 3 bases to trimming and J lost 4 bases; unmatched junction nucleotides: 1. The CDR3 runs 15 residues. DNA for the CDR3: TGTGCCAGCAGCTGGACTAGCGGGGGTTACAATGAGCAGTTCTTC. The encoded protein is CASSWTSGGYNEQFF.

There are many counts of this clone. This chain connects TRBV7-2 to TRBJ2-1; 8 positions agree with TRBD1. The CDR3 is made up of 13 amino acids. Germline CDR1 is SGHTA and CDR2 is FQGNSA. With V trimmed by 2 bases and J by 10 bases, 4 bases remained unmatched. The CDR3 DNA reads as TGTGCCAGCAGCTTACGTCGACAGGGGGAGCAGTTCTTC. It specifies CASSLRRQGEQFF. Variable domain in full (rest from reference TRBV7-2 and TRBJ2-1): GAGVSQSPSNKVTEKGKDVELRCDPISGHTALYWYRQSLGQGLEFLIYFQGNSAPDKSGLPSDRFSAERTGGSVSTLTIQRTQQEDSAVYLCASSLRRQGEQFFGPGTRLTVL.

CDR3 nucleotide sequence: TGTGCCAGCACCCCTACAGGGACCCTGAACTATGGCTACACCTTC. This sequence encodes CASTPTGTLNYGYTF. V usage is TRBV28 and J usage is TRBJ1-2, with D possibly being TRBD1 (6 bases). Deletions cut 7 bases from V and 2 bases from J, with 17 bases between. CDR3 length equals 15 residues. Per the germline V gene, CDR1 is MDHEN and CDR2 is SYDVKM.

The rearrangement links TRBV11-2 to TRBJ2-7; perhaps TRBD2 as D (6 bases). The germline V gene has CDR1 SGHAT and CDR2 FQNNGV. The CDR3 contains 15 residues. Trimming took 1 base from V and 2 from J, leaving 12 bases between them. As DNA, the CDR3 is TGTGCCAGCAGCTTAGTGGCTAGCGCGGCCTACGAGCAGTACGTC. Its protein is CASSLVASAAYEQYV.

This rearrangement joins TRBV9 to TRBJ2-2, with D unresolved. Per germline, CDR1 SGDLS and CDR2 YYNGEE. The V and J ends lost 0 bases and 2 bases respectively, with 8 bases between them. The CDR3 runs to 15 residues. Here the CDR3 DNA reads TGTGCCAGCAGCGTAGTCCCGGTAAACACCGGGGAGCTGTTTTTT. The encoded protein is CASSVVPVNTGELFF.

This clone was found a few times. V usage is TRBV27 and J usage is TRBJ1-5; tentatively, D is TRBD1 (6 bases). The CDR3 covers 14 residues. The germline V and J ends were trimmed by 6 bases and 3 bases, with 12 bases remaining between them. Germline V CDR1 and CDR2: MNHEY, SMNVEV (reference sequence). CDR3 coding DNA: TGTGCCAGCAGGTTAACAGGGTTCAATCAGCCCCAGCATTTT. This codes for CASRLTGFNQPQHF.

V usage is TRBV30 and J usage is TRBJ2-3, with 7 bases aligning to TRBD2. Germline CDR1 GTSNPN, CDR2 SVGIG (reference sequence). Trimming removed 3 bases from V and 4 bases from J; junction bases left unmatched: 10. The CDR3 extends over 15 amino acids. CDR3 residues: CAWSPRGVVADTQYF. Here the CDR3 DNA reads TGTGCCTGGAGCCCACGGGGGGTTGTGGCAGATACGCAGTATTTT.

This clone was detected a few times. J is TRBJ2-1 and V is TRBV7-2, with D uncertain. V gave up 5 bases and J gave up 2 bases, with 13 bases separating them. This CDR3 has 15 residues. CDR1 is SGHTA and CDR2 is FQGNSA in the germline V gene. In DNA, the CDR3 is TGTGCCAGCAGCCTGACCGGCAGCACCTACAATGAGCAGTTCTTC. Amino acids: CASSLTGSTYNEQFF.

The chain employs TRBV27 and TRBJ2-6; D gene ambiguous. CDR3 length: 16 amino acids. V shed 1 base and J shed 3 bases, with 10 bases lying between them. Germline CDR1 MNHEY, CDR2 SMNVEV (reference sequence). The DNA of the CDR3 is TGTGCCAGCAGTTTATTCGCGGTGGGTGGGGCCAACGTCCTGACTTTC. Translation: CASSLFAVGGANVLTF. Based on the CDR3 plus reference TRBV27 and TRBJ2-6, the full variable domain is EAQVTQNPRYLITVTGKKLTVTCSQNMNHEYMSWYRQDPGLGLRQIYYSMNVEVTDKGDVPEGYKVSRKEKRNFPLILESPSPNQTSLYFCASSLFAVGGANVLTFGAGSRLTVL.

The chain has TRBV4-3 and TRBJ1-6; D is perhaps TRBD1 (5 bases). Trimming took 0 bases from V and 4 from J, leaving 7 bases between them. CDR1 and CDR2 from the germline V gene are LGHNA and YSLEER. The CDR3 has 15 amino acids. The CDR3 reads CASSQDEGYNSPLHF. CDR3 DNA sequence: TGCGCCAGCAGCCAAGATGAGGGGTATAATTCACCCCTCCACTTT.

V usage is TRBV5-4 and J usage is TRBJ1-2; D remains ambiguous. The V and J ends lost 0 bases and 7 bases respectively, with 10 bases between them. The CDR3 is 13 residues long. CDR1 is SGHNT, CDR2 YYREEE, per germline (reference sequence). CDR3 loop: CASSLVSGSGYTF. CDR3 in DNA: TGTGCCAGCAGCTTGGTCTCGGGGTCTGGCTACACCTTC. Using reference TRBV5-4 and TRBJ1-2 for the parts outside the CDR3, the full variable domain is ETGVTQSPTHLIKTRGQQVTLRCSSQSGHNTVSWYQQALGQGPQFIFQYYREEENGRGNFPPRFSGLQFPNYSSELNVNALELDDSALYLCASSLVSGSGYTFGSGTRLTVV.

The rearrangement links TRBV6-6 to TRBJ2-7; D unresolved. Germline CDR1 MNHNY, CDR2 SVGAGI (reference sequence). This CDR3 region has 11 residues. V gave up 8 bases and J gave up 5 bases, with 10 bases separating them. CDR3 coding DNA: TGTGCCAGCCCCCGCGGTCACGAGCAGTACGTC. Translated, it gives CASPRGHEQYV.

In its sample, this clone was seen a few times. As DNA, the CDR3 is TGTGCCAGCAGCGTAGGATTTTCCAGCAGCAAAACAGATACGCAGTATTTT. This translates into CASSVGFSSSKTDTQYF. This chain links TRBV9 with TRBJ2-3; no reliable D call. This CDR3 is 17 amino acids long. V lost 0 bases, J lost 3 bases, and 17 bases lay in between. CDR1 and CDR2 (germline): SGDLS, YYNGEE.

This clone occurred a few times. This rearrangement joins TRBV5-1 to TRBJ2-1; 12 bases are shared with TRBD2. J gave up 7 bases and V 0 bases, and 5 bases lay outside the gene matches. From germline, CDR1 is SGHRS and CDR2 YFSETQ. The CDR3 spans 16 residues. This CDR3 reads CASSLAPSGGENEQFF. The CDR3 DNA follows: TGCGCCAGCAGCTTGGCCCCTAGCGGGGGGGAAAATGAGCAGTTCTTC. The full variable domain, in which reference TRBV5-1 and TRBJ2-1 provide the parts outside the CDR3, is KAGVTQTPRYLIKTRGQQVTLSCSPISGHRSVSWYQQTPGQGLQFLFEYFSETQRNKGNFPGRFSGRQFSNSRSEMNVSTLELGDSALYLCASSLAPSGGENEQFFGPGTRLTVL.

The genes are TRBV6-4 and TRBJ2-3; D might be TRBD2 (6 bases). Germline CDR1 and CDR2: MRHNA and SNTAGT. V was cut by 8 bases and J by 5 bases, with 8 bases left in between. This CDR3 spans 11 amino acids. CDR3 nucleotide sequence: TGTGCCAGCGGAGCGGGAGATACGCAGTATTTT. Translating gives CASGAGDTQYF.

V and J are TRBV6-5 and TRBJ1-1; 10 positions match TRBD1. There are 16 residues in the CDR3. V was pared by 3 bases and J by 5 bases, with 9 bases of the junction left unmatched. Germline values: CDR1 MNHEY, CDR2 SVGAGI. In DNA, the CDR3 is TGTGCCAGCAGTTATGACAGGGGGCGCGGGCGAACTGAAGCTTTCTTT. This encodes CASSYDRGRGRTEAFF.

This clone was seen at least ten times. The chain links TRBV5-6 to TRBJ1-6; no firm D call. CDR1 is SGHDT, CDR2 YYEEEE, per germline. This CDR3 contains 14 residues. The V end was cut by 4 bases, the J end by 7 bases, with 12 bases between. CDR3 sequence (DNA): TGTGCCAGCAGCCCCCCCGGCCTGAATTCACCCCTCCACTTT. Translated: CASSPPGLNSPLHF.

This clone was counted between two and nine times. The chain carries TRBV18 and TRBJ2-7; D gene ambiguous. V shed 1 base and J shed 4 bases, with 5 bases lying between them. This CDR3 has 12 amino acids. CDR1 and CDR2 (germline): KGHSH, LQKENI. CDR3 bases: TGTGCCAGCTCACCACGGGGTTACGAGCAGTACGTC. The encoded protein is CASSPRGYEQYV.

This clone came up a few times. The chain employs TRBV21-1 and TRBJ1-5. TRBV21-1 is flagged as a pseudogene. The CDR3 is 13 residues long. This CDR3 is CASYKGRHQPQHF. CDR3 coding DNA: TGTGCCAGCTACAAGGGCCGGCATCAGCCCCAGCATTTT.

The chain combines TRBV29-1 with TRBJ1-5; D is uncertain. With 6 bases removed from V and 3 bases from J, the gap between germline ends came to 12 bases. Germline V gives CDR1 SQVTM, CDR2 ANQGSEA. The CDR3 is 13 amino acids. The CDR3 region is CSVRRAPNQPQHF. The DNA for the CDR3 is TGCAGCGTCAGGAGGGCCCCCAATCAGCCCCAGCATTTT.